The present T cell receptor (beta chain) was sequenced within a study of blood T cell repertoires in COVID-19. Study in general: There were acute and convalescent COVID-19 samples, and they came from the United States, Italy and Spain. T cells, B-cell-depleted T cells, or PBMCs supplied cDNA or gDNA.

In the original processing: Counts of nucleated cells, estimated from reference gene primer amplification, were obtained. Data came from immunoSEQ multiplex PCR; TCRdb stores just in-frame clones and leaves some out. The V and J calls and the clone size are those of that table, but D and trimming were determined from the DNA. This table holds some 130,000 clones, roughly 83% found once. Germline values: CDR1 MNHEY, CDR2 SMNVEV (reference sequence). V dropped 4 bases and J dropped 7; count of bases not matched to a gene: 22. This CDR3 spans 19 amino acids. This sequence joins TRBV27 and TRBJ2-1, with TRBD1 matching 7 bases. Sequencing used peripheral blood. The receptor was isolated from a woman aged 25 to 39 who had recovered from COVID-19. For the CDR3, the DNA is TGTGCCAGCAGTTACAAAGGGGGCGGAGTAGGCTACACCATTAATGAGCAGTTCTTC. The encoded protein is CASSYKGGGVGYTINEQFF.